The 12 T cell receptor beta chains in this list originate from one sample, sequenced in a study of T cells in Graves' hyperthyroidism and ophthalmopathy. There were TCR beta CDR3 regions amplified from RNA transcripts. Researchers ran a first-round RT-PCR on the TCR CDR3 using the HTBI primer set. TCRdb called the multiplex PCR reads again in MiXCR, with one record for every CDR3 protein. The repertoire holds a few hundred thousand distinct CDR3 sequences, with more than 15% as singletons. Input material: blood. Receptors were obtained from a woman aged 25 to 39 with Graves' ophthalmopathy.

In its sample, this clonotype was seen a few times. V is TRBV7-2 and J is TRBJ2-2; TRBD2 matches 12 bases. V was pared by 3 bases and J by 7 bases, with 3 bases of the junction left unmatched. From germline, CDR1 is SGHTA and CDR2 FQGNSA. The CDR3 has 15 amino acids. CDR3: CASSLTSGGDGELFF. CDR3 sequence (DNA): TGTGCCAGCAGCTTGACTAGCGGGGGAGACGGGGAGCTGTTTTTT.

The chain has TRBV27 and TRBJ1-5; D unclear. The germline V gene encodes CDR1 MNHEY and CDR2 SMNVEV (reference sequence). Deletions cut 6 bases from V and 4 bases from J, with 7 bases between. The CDR3 runs to 12 residues. CDR3 in amino acids: CASRMWNQPQHF. In nucleotides, the CDR3 is TGTGCCAGCAGGATGTGGAATCAGCCCCAGCATTTT.

This clonotype showed up many times. The V call is TRBV28, the J call TRBJ2-5; 8 bases agree with TRBD1. Germline values: CDR1 MDHEN, CDR2 SYDVKM. The V and J ends lost 11 bases and 2 bases, in that order; junction bases with no gene match: 7. The CDR3 spans 13 residues. The CDR3 is CAGQGADQETQYF. DNA of the CDR3: TGTGCCGGCCAGGGGGCCGATCAAGAGACCCAGTACTTC.

This clonotype was counted at least ten times. V usage is TRBV18 and J usage is TRBJ1-1; D is possibly TRBD1 (5 bases). The CDR3 spans 15 residues. V was cut by 5 bases and J by 0 bases, with 13 bases left in between. Germline CDR1 KGHSH, CDR2 LQKENI. The CDR3 loop reads CASSEAQVLNTEAFF. The DNA of the CDR3 is TGTGCCAGCTCAGAAGCACAGGTTTTGAACACTGAAGCTTTCTTT.

This clonotype was recorded at least ten times. The V gene is TRBV30, the J gene TRBJ2-7, with TRBD1 matching 8 bases. This CDR3 region has 14 residues. The ends lost 4 bases at V and 7 bases at J; junction bases unmatched: 12. The germline CDR1 and CDR2 sequences are GTSNPN and SVGIG (reference sequence). CDR3 coding DNA: TGTGCCTGGATTCCGGGGCAGGGGGCTTGGGAGCAGTACTTC. Translated, it gives CAWIPGQGAWEQYF.

This clonotype came up a few times. This chain uses TRBV6-1 with TRBJ1-2; 7 bases agree with TRBD1. Germline V gene data show CDR1 as MNHNS and CDR2 as SASEGT. The CDR3 loop spans 13 amino acids. The V gene end was trimmed by 6 bases and the J gene end by 9 bases; junction bases not matched to a gene: 10. The CDR3 sequence: CASRPGQTASYTF. The CDR3, as DNA: TGTGCCAGCAGGCCGGGACAGACTGCGAGCTACACCTTC.

This clonotype was counted between two and nine times. The chain employs TRBV4-2 and TRBJ2-1; D remains ambiguous. The CDR3 covers 11 residues. Trimming pared 1 base from V and 15 bases from J, leaving 10 bases between. Germline CDR1 LGHNA, CDR2 YNFKEQ. CDR3 sequence: CASSQAGRRFF. CDR3 in DNA: TGTGCCAGCAGCCAAGCGGGTCGTCGGTTCTTC.

This clonotype was counted only a few times. CDR3 in amino acids: CASSVARGSYNEQFF. The CDR3 DNA is TGTGCCAGCAGCGTAGCGAGGGGCTCCTACAATGAGCAGTTCTTC. This chain links TRBV9 with TRBJ2-1; either TRBD1 or TRBD2 may fit D (5 bases each). V lost 0 bases and J 0 bases, leaving 7 bases between the germline ends. Germline CDR1 is SGDLS and CDR2 is YYNGEE. There are 15 residues in the CDR3.

The J gene is TRBJ2-3, the V gene TRBV7-2; D possibly uses TRBD1 or TRBD2 (5 bases each). The germline V gene encodes CDR1 SGHTA and CDR2 FQGNSA. This CDR3 comprises 16 residues. Trimming shortened V by 3 bases and J by 4 bases, and 17 bases separated the two germline ends. The CDR3 loop is CASSFLGVGTADTQYF. CDR3 coding DNA: TGTGCCAGCAGCTTTCTTGGGGTCGGGACGGCAGATACGCAGTATTTT. Together with reference TRBV7-2 and TRBJ2-3, the CDR3 gives the full variable domain: GAGVSQSPSNKVTEKGKDVELRCDPISGHTALYWYRQSLGQGLEFLIYFQGNSAPDKSGLPSDRFSAERTGGSVSTLTIQRTQQEDSAVYLCASSFLGVGTADTQYFGPGTRLTVL.

In its sample, this clonotype was seen many times. The chain uses TRBV4-2 and TRBJ2-3; TRBD2 aligns across 10 bases. The CDR3 is 18 amino acids. The germline V gene encodes CDR1 LGHNA and CDR2 YNFKEQ. V was pared by 0 bases and J by 2 bases, with 8 bases of the junction left unmatched. The DNA for the CDR3 is TGTGCCAGCAGCCAAGAGGCGGCTAGCGGGAGTCTCACAGATACGCAGTATTTT. Its protein product is CASSQEAASGSLTDTQYF.

This clonotype was observed at least ten times. This chain links TRBV12-3 or TRBV12-4 with TRBJ1-3, with TRBD1 identical over 7 bases. V lost 6 bases to trimming and J lost 3 bases; unmatched junction nucleotides: 8. This CDR3 contains 15 residues. In DNA, the CDR3 is TGTGCCAGCAGCCTCGACAGGGCCGTTGGAAACACCATATATTTT. Protein product: CASSLDRAVGNTIYF.

J is TRBJ2-5 and V is TRBV19, with D perhaps given as TRBD1 or TRBD2 (5 bases each). The germline V gene encodes CDR1 LNHDA and CDR2 SQIVND (reference sequence). CDR3 length: 13 residues. V lost 3 bases, J lost 5 bases, and 10 bases lay in between. The CDR3, as DNA: TGTGCCAGTAGTATGAGGGGACGGGAGACCCAGTACTTC. Protein: CASSMRGRETQYF.